The 13 T cell receptor beta chains in this list originate from one sample, sequenced in a study of read filtering for tumor transcriptome and immune sequencing. From approximately 430 ng of RNA, a library with molecular barcoded alpha/delta and beta/gamma adaptors was made. In TCRdb, the reads were re-called with MiXCR into one record per CDR3 protein. The sample lists under 150,000 distinct CDR3 sequences, over 10% occurring once. The sample consisted of a population of CD138-negative cells sorted from bone marrow. Receptors originate from a donor aged 40 or over with multiple myeloma.

The sample holds many counts of this clonotype. The rearrangement joins TRBV6-2 or TRBV6-3 to TRBJ1-2, with D possibly being TRBD1 (6 bases). Deletions cut 2 bases from V and 3 bases from J, with 10 bases between. Germline CDR1 is MNHEY and CDR2 is SVGEGT. This CDR3 has 14 amino acids. Written as DNA, the CDR3 is TGTGCCAGCAGTTACGCGGGACAATACTATGGCTACACCTTC. Its translation: CASSYAGQYYGYTF.

This clonotype was seen repeatedly, ten times or more. The V call is TRBV20-1, the J call TRBJ2-3; 7 nucleotides line up with TRBD1. This CDR3 is 14 amino acids long. Trimming at V came to 6 bases and at J to 4 bases, leaving 10 bases not matched to a gene. The germline V gene has CDR1 DFQATT and CDR2 SNEGSKA (reference sequence). CDR3 region: CSARQGNWADTQYF. The DNA of the CDR3 is TGCAGTGCCCGACAGGGAAATTGGGCAGATACGCAGTATTTT.

In the case of this clonotype: A clone one base away is much larger, so this may be a read error. CDR3 DNA: TGCAGCGCCAAGAGCGGGAGGGACTACAAGGAGCAGTTCTTC. Encoded protein: CSAKSGRDYKEQFF. The rearrangement links TRBV29-1 to TRBJ2-1, with TRBD2 identical over 10 bases. CDR1 and CDR2 (germline): SQVTM, ANQGSEA. The CDR3 runs 14 residues.

The gene calls are TRBV5-1 and TRBJ2-2; 9 bases map to TRBD2. Germline V gene sequence: CDR1 SGHRS, CDR2 YFSETQ. Trimming took 4 bases from V and 7 from J; bases not matched to a gene: 17. The CDR3 length is 18 residues. Written as DNA, the CDR3 is TGCGCCAGCAGCCCATTCAGGGCTAGCGGGAAGAATGTCGGGGAGCTGTTTTTT. Protein product: CASSPFRASGKNVGELFF.

There are many counts of this clonotype. The chain carries TRBV12-3 or TRBV12-4 and TRBJ1-1; possibly TRBD1 for D (6 bases). The CDR3 sequence is 12 residues long. Trimming took 6 bases from V and 5 from J, leaving 10 bases between them. CDR3: CASSTQGTEAFF. CDR3 DNA: TGTGCCAGCAGCACCCAGGGGACTGAAGCTTTCTTT.

Many counts were recorded for this clonotype. The chain is built from TRBV20-1 and TRBJ1-6; tentatively, D is TRBD1 (5 bases). CDR3 length: 17 residues. The germline CDR1 and CDR2 sequences are DFQATT and SNEGSKA (reference sequence). The germline V and J ends were trimmed by 0 bases and 4 bases, with 16 bases remaining between them. For the CDR3, the DNA is TGCAGTGCTAGAGATCTCAGGCAGGGCATGTATAATTCACCCCTCCACTTT. Translation: CSARDLRQGMYNSPLHF.

This clonotype was recorded at least ten times. V gene TRBV7-2 combines with J gene TRBJ2-3; 11 nucleotides agree with TRBD2. The germline gives CDR1 SGHTA, CDR2 FQGNSA. J gave up 6 bases and V 2 bases, and 7 bases lay outside the gene matches. The CDR3 totals 16 residues. CDR3 bases: TGTGCCAGCAGCTTAAGGCTAGCGGGAGGAGGGGATACGCAGTATTTT. Translating it yields CASSLRLAGGGDTQYF.

The table lists this clonotype with many counts. The chain carries TRBV12-3 or TRBV12-4 and TRBJ2-7; D is ambiguous. The V and J ends lost 0 bases and 1 base respectively, with 10 bases between them. This CDR3 comprises 15 residues. The CDR3 spells CASSLATQGSYEQYF. CDR3 sequence (DNA): TGTGCCAGCAGTTTAGCTACTCAAGGGTCCTACGAGCAGTACTTC.

The chain uses TRBV11-3 and TRBJ2-1; 8 bases are shared with TRBD1. The CDR3 runs to 15 residues. Trimming at V came to 4 bases and at J to 3 bases, leaving 5 bases not matched to a gene. Germline assignment: CDR1 SGHNT and CDR2 YENEEA. The CDR3 nucleotides read TGTGCCAGCAGCTCAGGGGGCGCGTTCTACAATGAGCAGTTCTTC. Its protein product is CASSSGGAFYNEQFF.

This clonotype was counted a few times. The V gene is TRBV7-8, the J gene TRBJ1-5; the match to TRBD1 covers 7 bases. Germline loops: CDR1 SGHVS, CDR2 FQNEAQ. The length of the CDR3 is 14 residues. The V gene end was trimmed by 4 bases and the J gene end by 7 bases; junction bases not matched to a gene: 7. The CDR3: CASSSTGSGQPQHF. CDR3 nucleotides: TGTGCCAGCAGCTCGACAGGGAGCGGCCAGCCCCAGCATTTT.

With respect to this clonotype: This may come from a read error, since a much larger clone is one base off. The rearrangement links TRBV19 to TRBJ1-5; D is unresolved. Germline loops: CDR1 LNHDA, CDR2 SQIVND (reference sequence). The length of the CDR3 is 14 residues. Trimming cost V 8 bases and J 1 base, with 12 bases left between them. The CDR3: CASVHVQSNQPQHF. Written as DNA, the CDR3 is TGTGCCAGTGTTCATGTACAAAGCAATCAGCCCCAGCATTTT.

This clonotype was seen ten or more times. The chain joins TRBV20-1 to TRBJ2-1; 10 bases agree with TRBD2. Unmatched junction bases numbered 5, after V lost 2 bases and J lost 7 bases. The CDR3 is 14 residues long. Germline lookup yields CDR1 DFQATT and CDR2 SNEGSKA (reference sequence). The CDR3 bases are TGCAGTGCTAGAAGCGGGAGGGCCAGGAATGAGCAGTTCTTC. It yields the protein CSARSGRARNEQFF.

As to this clonotype: A read error may be the cause here, since a much bigger clone is one base away. The J gene is TRBJ1-5, the V gene TRBV6-2 or TRBV6-3; perhaps TRBD1 as D (5 bases). Trimming took 5 bases from V and 3 from J, leaving 17 bases between them. The CDR3 consists of 16 residues. Germline V gene data show CDR1 as MNHEY and CDR2 as SVGEGT. CDR3 nucleotide sequence: TGTGCCAGCAGTCCGCGGGGACGGGGTGACAATCAGCCCCAGCATTTT. Its translation is CASSPRGRGDNQPQHF.